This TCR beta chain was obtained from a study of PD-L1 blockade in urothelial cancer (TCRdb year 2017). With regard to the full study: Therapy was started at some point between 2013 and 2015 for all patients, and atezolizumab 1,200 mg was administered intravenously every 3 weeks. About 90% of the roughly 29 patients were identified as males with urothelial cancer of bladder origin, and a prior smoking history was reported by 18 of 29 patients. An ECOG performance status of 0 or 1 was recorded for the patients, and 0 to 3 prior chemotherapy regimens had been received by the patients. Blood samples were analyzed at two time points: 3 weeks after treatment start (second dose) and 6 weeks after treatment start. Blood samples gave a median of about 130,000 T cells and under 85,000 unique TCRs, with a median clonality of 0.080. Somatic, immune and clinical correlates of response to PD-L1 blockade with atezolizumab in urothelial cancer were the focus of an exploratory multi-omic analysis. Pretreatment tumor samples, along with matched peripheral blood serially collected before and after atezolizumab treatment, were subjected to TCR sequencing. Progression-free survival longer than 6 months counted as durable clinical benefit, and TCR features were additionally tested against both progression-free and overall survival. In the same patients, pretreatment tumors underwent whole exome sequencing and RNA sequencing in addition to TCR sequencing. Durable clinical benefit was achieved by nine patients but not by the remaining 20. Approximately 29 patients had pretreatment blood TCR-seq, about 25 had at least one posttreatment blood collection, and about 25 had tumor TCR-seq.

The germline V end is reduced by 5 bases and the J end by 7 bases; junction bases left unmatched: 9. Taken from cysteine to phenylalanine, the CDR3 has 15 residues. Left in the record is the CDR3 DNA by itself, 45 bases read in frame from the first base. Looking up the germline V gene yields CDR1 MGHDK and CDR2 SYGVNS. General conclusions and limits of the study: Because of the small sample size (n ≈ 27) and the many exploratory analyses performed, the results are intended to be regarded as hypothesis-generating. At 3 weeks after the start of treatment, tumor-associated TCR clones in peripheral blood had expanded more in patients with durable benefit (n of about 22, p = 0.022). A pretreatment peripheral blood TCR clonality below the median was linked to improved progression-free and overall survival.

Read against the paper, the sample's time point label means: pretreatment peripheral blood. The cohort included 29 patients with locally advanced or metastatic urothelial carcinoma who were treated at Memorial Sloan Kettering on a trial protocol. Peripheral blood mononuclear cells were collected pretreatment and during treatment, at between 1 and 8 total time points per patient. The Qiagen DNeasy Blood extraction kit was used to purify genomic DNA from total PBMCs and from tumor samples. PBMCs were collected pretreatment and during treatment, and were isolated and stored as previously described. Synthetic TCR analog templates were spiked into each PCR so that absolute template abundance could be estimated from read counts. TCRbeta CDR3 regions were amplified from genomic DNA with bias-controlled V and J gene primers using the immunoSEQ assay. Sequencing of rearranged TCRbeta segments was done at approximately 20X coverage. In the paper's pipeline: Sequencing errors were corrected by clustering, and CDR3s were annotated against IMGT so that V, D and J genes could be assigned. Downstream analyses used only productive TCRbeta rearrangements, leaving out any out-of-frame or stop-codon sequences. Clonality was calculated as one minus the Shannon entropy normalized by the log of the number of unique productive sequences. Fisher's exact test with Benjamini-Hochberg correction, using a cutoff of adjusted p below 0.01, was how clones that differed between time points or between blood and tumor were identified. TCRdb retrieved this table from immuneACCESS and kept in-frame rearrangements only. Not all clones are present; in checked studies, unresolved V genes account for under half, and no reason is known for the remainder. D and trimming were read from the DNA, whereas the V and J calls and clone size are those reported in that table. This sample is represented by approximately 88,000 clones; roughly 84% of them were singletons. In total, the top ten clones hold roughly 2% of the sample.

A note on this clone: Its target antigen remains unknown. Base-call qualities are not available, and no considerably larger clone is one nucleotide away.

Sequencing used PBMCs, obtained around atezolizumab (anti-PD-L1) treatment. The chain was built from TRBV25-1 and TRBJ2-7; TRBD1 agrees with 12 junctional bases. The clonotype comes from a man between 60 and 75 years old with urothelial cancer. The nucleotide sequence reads TGTGCCAGCAGTAACCCCGGGACAGGGGGCGAGGAGCAGTACTTC. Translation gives CASSNPGTGGEEQYF.